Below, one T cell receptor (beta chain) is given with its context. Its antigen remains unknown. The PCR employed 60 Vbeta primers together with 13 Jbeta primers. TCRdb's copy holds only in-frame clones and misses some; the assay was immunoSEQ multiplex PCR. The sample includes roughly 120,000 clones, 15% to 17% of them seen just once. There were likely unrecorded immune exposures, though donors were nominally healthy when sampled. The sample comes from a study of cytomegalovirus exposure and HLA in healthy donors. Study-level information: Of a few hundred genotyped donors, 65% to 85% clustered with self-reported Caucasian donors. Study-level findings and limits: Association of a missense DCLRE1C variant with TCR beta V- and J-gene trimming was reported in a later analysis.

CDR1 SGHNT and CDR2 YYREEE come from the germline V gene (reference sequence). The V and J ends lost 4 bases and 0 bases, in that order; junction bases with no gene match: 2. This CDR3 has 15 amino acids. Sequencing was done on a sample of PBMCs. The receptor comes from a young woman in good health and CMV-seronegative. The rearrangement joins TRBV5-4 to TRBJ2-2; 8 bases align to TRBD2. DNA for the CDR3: TGTGCCAGCAGCCCCGGGGGGGCGAACACCGGGGAGCTGTTTTTT. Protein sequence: CASSPGGANTGELFF.